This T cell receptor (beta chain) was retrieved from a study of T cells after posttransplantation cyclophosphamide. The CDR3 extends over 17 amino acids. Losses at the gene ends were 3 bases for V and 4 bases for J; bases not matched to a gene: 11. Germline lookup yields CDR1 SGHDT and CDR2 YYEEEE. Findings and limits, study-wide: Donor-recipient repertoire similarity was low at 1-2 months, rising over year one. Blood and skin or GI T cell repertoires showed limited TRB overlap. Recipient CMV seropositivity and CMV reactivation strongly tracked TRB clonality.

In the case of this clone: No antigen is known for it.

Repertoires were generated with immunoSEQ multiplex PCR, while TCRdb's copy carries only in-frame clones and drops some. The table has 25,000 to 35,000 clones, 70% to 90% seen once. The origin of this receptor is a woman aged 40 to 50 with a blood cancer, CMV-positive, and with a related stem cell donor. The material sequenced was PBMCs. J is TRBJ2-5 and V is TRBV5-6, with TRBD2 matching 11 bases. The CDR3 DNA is TGTGCCAGCAGCTATCCGGGACTAGCGGTGGTAAGAGAGACCCAGTACTTC. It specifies CASSYPGLAVVRETQYF.